This is a list of T cell receptor beta chains from one sample in a study of regulatory T cells in long-lasting Graves disease. TCRdb used MiXCR to reprocess the multiplex PCR reads, holding one entry per CDR3 protein. The data contain about 470,000 distinct CDR3 sequences, 20% to 25% of them seen just once; the ten biggest clones take up about 7%. Sample: peripheral blood mononuclear cells (PBMCs), taken when the disease was refractory, from a patient treated with antithyroid drugs. The receptors come from a female donor with Graves disease. Each CDR3 is given with its conserved first and last residue. The order of the fields is J gene, V gene, CDR3 protein.

j_call: TRBJ2-2; v_call: TRBV14; cdr3_aa: CASSQVHTGELFF
j_call: TRBJ2-7; v_call: TRBV6-1; cdr3_aa: CASSVGTGESYEQYF
j_call: TRBJ2-2; v_call: TRBV9; cdr3_aa: CASSVEWEAGELFF
j_call: TRBJ1-1; v_call: TRBV12-3/TRBV12-4; cdr3_aa: CASSFRGGSEAFF
j_call: TRBJ2-7; v_call: TRBV20-1; cdr3_aa: CSARGTGLDEQYF
j_call: TRBJ2-5; v_call: TRBV20-1; cdr3_aa: CSATGTGGTYSETQYF
j_call: TRBJ1-2; v_call: TRBV20-1; cdr3_aa: CSARDEALNYGYTF
j_call: TRBJ1-2; v_call: TRBV6-1; cdr3_aa: CASSPLRQDRRLAF
j_call: TRBJ2-1; v_call: TRBV27; cdr3_aa: CASSITTSWGSNEQFF
j_call: TRBJ2-3; v_call: TRBV7-9; cdr3_aa: CASSIGLAGAGDTQYF
j_call: TRBJ1-4; v_call: TRBV28; cdr3_aa: CASWRDRGPSRYEKLFF
j_call: TRBJ2-5; v_call: TRBV19; cdr3_aa: CASSIEGTSVGETQYF
j_call: TRBJ1-1; v_call: TRBV12-3/TRBV12-4; cdr3_aa: CASRPPGRDEAFF
j_call: TRBJ1-3; v_call: TRBV27; cdr3_aa: CASSLGQGAGNTIYF
j_call: TRBJ2-3; v_call: TRBV12-3/TRBV12-4; cdr3_aa: CASTLHHTDTQYF
j_call: TRBJ1-6; v_call: TRBV27; cdr3_aa: CASKQGGNSPLHF
j_call: TRBJ2-5; v_call: TRBV20-1; cdr3_aa: CSASIPSGGLQETQYF
j_call: TRBJ1-3; v_call: TRBV27; cdr3_aa: CASSPGAFGNTIYF
j_call: TRBJ2-4; v_call: TRBV12-3/TRBV12-4; cdr3_aa: CASSSTAGIQYF
j_call: TRBJ1-1; v_call: TRBV2; cdr3_aa: CASSGTTGANTEAFF
j_call: TRBJ2-2; v_call: TRBV12-3/TRBV12-4; cdr3_aa: CASSLGRGTGELFF
j_call: TRBJ2-2; v_call: TRBV5-1; cdr3_aa: CASSLGQGFAGELFF
j_call: TRBJ2-2; v_call: TRBV24-1; cdr3_aa: CATSDWGQGDTGELFF
j_call: TRBJ2-5; v_call: TRBV11-3; cdr3_aa: CASRQTGLEETQYF
j_call: TRBJ1-6; v_call: TRBV6-5; cdr3_aa: CASSFNENSPLHF
j_call: TRBJ2-2; v_call: TRBV11-2; cdr3_aa: CASSPDRFANTGELFF
j_call: TRBJ2-3; v_call: TRBV7-9; cdr3_aa: CASSLEEKPDTQYF
j_call: TRBJ2-7; v_call: TRBV29-1; cdr3_aa: CSTLAGVSYEQYF
j_call: TRBJ1-2; v_call: TRBV10-3; cdr3_aa: CAISVGTASNYGYTF
j_call: TRBJ2-1; v_call: TRBV29-1; cdr3_aa: CSVDIGTGSYNEQFF
j_call: TRBJ2-6; v_call: TRBV20-1; cdr3_aa: CSAREKGGGAGANVLTF
j_call: TRBJ2-5; v_call: TRBV2; cdr3_aa: CASSVRYQETQYF
j_call: TRBJ1-1; v_call: TRBV7-2; cdr3_aa: CASSLAPNTEAFF
j_call: TRBJ1-1; v_call: TRBV2; cdr3_aa: CASSTGSRTEAFF
j_call: TRBJ2-5; v_call: TRBV7-2; cdr3_aa: CASSPGTYQETQYF
j_call: TRBJ2-7; v_call: TRBV6-5; cdr3_aa: CASSYSNEGGPHEQYF
j_call: TRBJ2-5; v_call: TRBV25-1; cdr3_aa: CASSLMARGTGTQETQYF
j_call: TRBJ1-5; v_call: TRBV28; cdr3_aa: CASSLGGNSNQPQHF
j_call: TRBJ1-5; v_call: TRBV6-1; cdr3_aa: CASSTDRAGSNQPQHF
j_call: TRBJ1-6; v_call: TRBV5-1; cdr3_aa: CASSLVETGFSSPLHF
j_call: TRBJ1-6; v_call: TRBV9; cdr3_aa: CASSSTEEVYSSPLHF
j_call: TRBJ2-1; v_call: TRBV27; cdr3_aa: CASSLGGWGDRGYNEQFF
j_call: TRBJ1-5; v_call: TRBV27; cdr3_aa: CASSLFSTGGVIQPQHF
j_call: TRBJ1-1; v_call: TRBV30; cdr3_aa: CAWTGDLYTEAFF
j_call: TRBJ1-1; v_call: TRBV6-1; cdr3_aa: CASEQDGTEAFF
j_call: TRBJ2-5; v_call: TRBV20-1; cdr3_aa: CSAERTGEETQYF